This T cell receptor beta chain was identified during a study of human T cells and chemical hapten exposure. Study details: Diphenylcyclopropenone doses were given weekly to the scalps of patients across the approximately 24-week study.

Trimming took 3 bases from V and 3 from J; bases not matched to a gene: 2. Germline V gene sequence: CDR1 SGHRS, CDR2 YFSETQ. The CDR3 is 13 residues long. As to time point: pre-sensitization, week 0. The treatment: therapeutic diphenylcyclopropenone sensitization with weekly scalp DPC. This clonotype was seen at least ten times. TCRdb re-called the RACE reads through MiXCR, storing one row per CDR3 protein. Of about 98,000 distinct CDR3 sequences listed, about 10% are singletons. The V and J genes are TRBV5-1 and TRBJ2-7; TRBD1 matches at 8 bases. The TCR comes from a woman aged 55 to 70 with alopecia areata. Some clones in this sample may be carry-over from other donors' samples. The sequences come from whole blood, collected in connection with sensitization to the hapten diphenylcyclopropenone (DPC). The CDR3 region has the DNA TGCGCCAGCAGCTATGGACAGGGCTACGAGCAGTACTTC. Translated: CASSYGQGYEQYF.